Listed here is a single T cell receptor beta chain. TCRdb independently ran MiXCR on the 5' RACE reads; one entry per CDR3 protein. The sample has 140,000 or so distinct CDR3 sequences, 6% seen once. Looked up from germline, CDR1 is MNHEY and CDR2 is SVGEGT. This CDR3 contains 10 residues. Trimming cost V 8 bases and J 6 bases, with 4 bases left between them. The entry originates in a study of T-cell memory formation after mild COVID-19. V and J are TRBV6-2 or TRBV6-3 and TRBJ2-2; D gene uncertain. The sample was PBMCs or a T cell subset sorted from them (not recorded which). This receptor was obtained from an adult woman who had mild COVID-19 (a few samples of this study predate the infection). Cell type and time point are not known. CDR3: CASRAGELFF. In DNA form, the CDR3 reads TGTGCCAGCCGGGCCGGGGAGCTGTTTTTT.